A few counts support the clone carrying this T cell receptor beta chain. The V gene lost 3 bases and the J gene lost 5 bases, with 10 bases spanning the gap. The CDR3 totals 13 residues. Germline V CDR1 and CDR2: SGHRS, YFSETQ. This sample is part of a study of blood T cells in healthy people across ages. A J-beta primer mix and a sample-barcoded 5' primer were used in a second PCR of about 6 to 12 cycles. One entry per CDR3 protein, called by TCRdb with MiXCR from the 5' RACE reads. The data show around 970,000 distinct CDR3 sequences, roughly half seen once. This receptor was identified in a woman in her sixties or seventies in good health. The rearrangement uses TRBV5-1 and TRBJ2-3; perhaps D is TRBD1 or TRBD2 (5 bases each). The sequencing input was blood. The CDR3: CASSSGGQDTQYF. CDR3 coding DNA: TGCGCCAGCAGCTCAGGAGGACAAGATACGCAGTATTTT.